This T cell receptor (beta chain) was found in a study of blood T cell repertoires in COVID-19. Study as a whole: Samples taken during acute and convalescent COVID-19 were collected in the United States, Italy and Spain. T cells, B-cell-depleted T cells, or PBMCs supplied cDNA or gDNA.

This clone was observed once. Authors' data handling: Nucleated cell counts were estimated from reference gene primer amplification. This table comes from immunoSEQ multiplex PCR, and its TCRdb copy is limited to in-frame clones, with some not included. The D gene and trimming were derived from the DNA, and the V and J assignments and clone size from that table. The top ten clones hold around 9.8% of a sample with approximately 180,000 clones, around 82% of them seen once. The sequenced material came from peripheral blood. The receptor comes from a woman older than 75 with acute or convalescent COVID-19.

CDR3 bases: TGTGCCACCAGTGACGTCGGTAGCGGGGGACATGGGACAGATACGCAGTATTTT. Translating gives CATSDVGSGGHGTDTQYF. V is TRBV24-1 and J is TRBJ2-3, with 9 positions matching TRBD2. With V trimmed by 4 bases and J by 3 bases, 13 bases remained unmatched. CDR1 and CDR2 (germline): KGHDR, SFDVKD. The CDR3 is 18 residues long.